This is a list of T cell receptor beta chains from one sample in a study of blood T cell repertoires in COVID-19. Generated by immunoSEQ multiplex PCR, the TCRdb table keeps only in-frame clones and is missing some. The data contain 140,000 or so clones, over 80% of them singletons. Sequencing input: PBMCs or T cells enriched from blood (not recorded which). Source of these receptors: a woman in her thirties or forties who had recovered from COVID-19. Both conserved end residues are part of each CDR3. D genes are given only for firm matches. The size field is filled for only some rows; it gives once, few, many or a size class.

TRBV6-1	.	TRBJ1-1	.	CASSETPSGVTEAFF	TGTGCCAGCAGTGAAACCCCTTCAGGGGTCACTGAAGCTTTCTTT
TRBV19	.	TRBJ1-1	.	CASSYSRETEAFF	TGTGCCAGTAGTTATTCGAGGGAGACTGAAGCTTTCTTT
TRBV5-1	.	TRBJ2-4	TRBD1	CASSFDRDINIQYF	TGCGCCAGCAGCTTCGACAGGGATATAAACATTCAGTACTTC
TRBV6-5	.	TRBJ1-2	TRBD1	CASSVGQMGGYTF	TGTGCCAGCAGCGTGGGACAGATGGGAGGCTACACCTTC
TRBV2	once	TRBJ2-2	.	CAGGLDTGELFF	TGTGCCGGGGGACTGGACACCGGGGAGCTGTTTTTT
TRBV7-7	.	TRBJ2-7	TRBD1	CASSTGQGSYEQYF	TGTGCCAGCAGCACCGGACAGGGGTCCTACGAGCAGTACTTC
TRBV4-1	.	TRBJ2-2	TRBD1	CASSHPGTGKRGELFF	TGCGCCAGCAGCCACCCCGGGACAGGGAAGCGCGGGGAGCTGTTTTTT
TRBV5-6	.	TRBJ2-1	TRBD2	CASSLLAGTYNEQFF	TGTGCCAGCAGCCTATTAGCGGGAACTTACAATGAGCAGTTCTTC
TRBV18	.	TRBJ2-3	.	CASSRLLGGSTDTQYF	TGTGCCAGCTCACGACTACTTGGTGGGAGCACAGATACGCAGTATTTT
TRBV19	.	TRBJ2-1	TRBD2	CASSISSGGSYNEQFF	TGTGCCAGTAGTATAAGTAGCGGGGGCTCCTACAATGAGCAGTTCTTC
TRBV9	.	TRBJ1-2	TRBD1	CASSARTGNYGYTF	TGTGCCAGCAGCGCCAGGACAGGCAACTATGGCTACACCTTC
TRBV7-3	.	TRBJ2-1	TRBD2	CASSPRGGNEQFF	TGTGCCAGCAGCCCCCGGGGGGGTAATGAGCAGTTCTTC
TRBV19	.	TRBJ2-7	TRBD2	CASNPPRATSGRAVGYEQYF	TGTGCCAGTAACCCCCCCCGCGCGACTAGCGGGAGGGCCGTCGGGTACGAGCAGTACTTC
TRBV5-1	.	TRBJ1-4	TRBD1	CASSSTGVSNEKLFF	TGCGCCAGCAGCTCCACAGGGGTGTCTAATGAAAAACTGTTTTTT
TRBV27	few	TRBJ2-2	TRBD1	CASSFTGGVNTGELFF	TGTGCCAGCAGTTTTACAGGGGGCGTAAATACCGGGGAGCTGTTTTTT
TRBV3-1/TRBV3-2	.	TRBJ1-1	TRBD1	CASSPNPGGSDTEAFF	TGTGCCAGCAGCCCCAACCCAGGGGGCTCGGACACTGAAGCTTTCTTT
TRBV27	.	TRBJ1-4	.	CASSNQLNEKLFF	TGTGCCAGCAGTAATCAGTTGAATGAAAAACTGTTTTTT
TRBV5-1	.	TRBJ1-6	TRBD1	CASSRDRGDSPLHF	TGCGCCAGCAGCCGGGACAGGGGGGATTCACCCCTCCACTTT
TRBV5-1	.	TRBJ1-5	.	CASSFVQFRNQPQHF	TGCGCCAGCAGCTTTGTACAGTTCCGCAATCAGCCCCAGCATTTT
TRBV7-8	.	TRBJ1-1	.	CASSSIVRGNTEAFF	TGTGCCAGCAGCTCTATAGTCCGGGGGAACACTGAAGCTTTCTTT
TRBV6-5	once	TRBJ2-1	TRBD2	CASNPRLAGGSEQFF	TGTGCCAGCAACCCGAGGCTAGCGGGAGGGAGTGAGCAGTTCTTC
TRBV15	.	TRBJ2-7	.	CATSRDQARLAYEQYF	TGTGCCACCAGCAGAGATCAGGCGAGACTAGCCTACGAGCAGTACTTC
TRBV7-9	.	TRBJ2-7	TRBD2	CASSPPWGLAGIYEQYF	TGTGCCAGCAGTCCACCATGGGGGTTAGCGGGGATATACGAGCAGTACTTC
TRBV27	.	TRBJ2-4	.	CASSSRTDGDIQYF	TGTGCCAGCAGTTCGCGGACAGATGGTGACATTCAGTACTTC
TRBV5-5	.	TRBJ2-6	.	CASSPLSGANVLTF	TGTGCCAGCAGCCCACTCTCTGGGGCCAACGTCCTGACTTTC
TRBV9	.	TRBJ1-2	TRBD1	CASSGTGVYGYTF	TGTGCCAGCAGCGGGACAGGGGTCTATGGCTACACCTTC
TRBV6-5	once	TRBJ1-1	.	CASSSTWGGEAFF	TGTGCCAGCAGTTCTACTTGGGGCGGTGAAGCTTTCTTT
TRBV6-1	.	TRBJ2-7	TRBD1	CASSDQGEYEQYF	TGTGCCAGCAGTGACCAGGGGGAGTACGAGCAGTACTTC
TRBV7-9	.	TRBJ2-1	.	CASSTPDRPYNEQFF	TGTGCCAGCAGTACCCCGGACAGACCTTACAATGAGCAGTTCTTC
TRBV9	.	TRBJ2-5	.	CASSDQLAPQETQYF	TGTGCCAGCAGCGATCAGCTAGCGCCTCAAGAGACCCAGTACTTC
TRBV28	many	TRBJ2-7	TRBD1	CASNVPGQAYEQYF	TGTGCCAGCAATGTTCCGGGACAGGCCTACGAGCAGTACTTC
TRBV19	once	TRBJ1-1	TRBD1	CASSTRQGIDTEAFF	TGTGCCAGTAGTACTCGACAGGGGATCGACACTGAAGCTTTCTTT
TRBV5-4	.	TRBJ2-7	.	CASRSGGHVGEQYF	TGTGCCAGCAGATCCGGGGGTCATGTCGGCGAGCAGTACTTC
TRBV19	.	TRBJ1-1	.	CASSIVGAEAFF	TGTGCCAGTAGTATCGTAGGGGCTGAAGCTTTCTTT
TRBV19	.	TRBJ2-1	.	CASTPQGLHSSYNEQFF	TGTGCCAGTACCCCACAGGGTCTACACTCCTCCTACAATGAGCAGTTCTTC
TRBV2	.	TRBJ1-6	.	CASRKGDAISPLHF	TGTGCCAGCAGGAAAGGGGATGCTATTTCACCCCTCCACTTT
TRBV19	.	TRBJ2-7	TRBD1	CASKRQGAAEQYF	TGTGCCAGTAAACGACAGGGGGCGGCCGAGCAGTACTTC
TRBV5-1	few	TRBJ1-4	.	CANPRGGATNEKLFF	TGCGCCAACCCCCGAGGGGGAGCAACTAATGAAAAACTGTTTTTT
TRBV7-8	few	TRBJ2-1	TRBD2	CASSLTSETSISYNEQFF	TGTGCCAGCAGCCTTACTAGCGAGACCTCCATCTCGTACAATGAGCAGTTCTTC
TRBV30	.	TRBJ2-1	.	CAWSKRAYNEQFF	TGTGCCTGGAGTAAGCGGGCCTACAATGAGCAGTTCTTC
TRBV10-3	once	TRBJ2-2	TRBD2	CAISDSLAGGLSNTGELFF	TGTGCCATCAGTGACTCCTTAGCGGGGGGCCTATCGAACACCGGGGAGCTGTTTTTT
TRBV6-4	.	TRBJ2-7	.	CASSEPPRRRFYGEQYF	TGTGCCAGCAGTGAGCCCCCCCGAAGGAGATTCTACGGGGAGCAGTACTTC
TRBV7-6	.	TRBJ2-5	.	CASSLYRAQETQYF	TGTGCCAGCAGCTTATACAGGGCCCAAGAGACCCAGTACTTC
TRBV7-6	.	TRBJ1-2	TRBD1	CASSLSTGEDGYTF	TGTGCCAGCAGCTTATCGACAGGGGAGGATGGCTACACCTTC
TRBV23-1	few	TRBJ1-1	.	CASRQRGSATEAFF	TGCGCCAGCAGGCAGAGGGGGTCTGCCACTGAAGCTTTCTTT